The 17 T cell receptor beta chains presented below share a single source sample, sequenced in a study of blood T cell repertoires in COVID-19. Produced via immunoSEQ multiplex PCR; TCRdb's table is partial and in-frame only. The data show 350,000 to 400,000 clones, around 87% seen once. Input material: PBMCs or T cells enriched from blood (not recorded which). The origin of the receptors is a woman in her 30s with acute COVID-19.

This chain joins TRBV9 and TRBJ2-4; 9 bases align to TRBD2. The CDR3 is made up of 16 amino acids. After removal of 4 bases from V and 3 bases from J, the junction contained 8 bases not matched to a gene. The germline CDR1 and CDR2 sequences are SGDLS and YYNGEE. This chain's CDR3 is CASSPSGGTGKNIQYF. As DNA, the CDR3 is TGTGCCAGCAGCCCAAGCGGGGGGACTGGCAAAAACATTCAGTACTTC.

This chain joins TRBV19 and TRBJ2-5; 7 bases align to TRBD2. V lost 5 bases, J lost 2 bases, and 5 bases stayed unmatched. The CDR3 totals 14 residues. Germline lookup yields CDR1 LNHDA and CDR2 SQIVND (reference sequence). The DNA for the CDR3 is TGTGCCAGTAGTGATATGGGGGGGCAAGAGACCCAGTACTTC. Protein sequence: CASSDMGGQETQYF.

The V gene is TRBV27, the J gene TRBJ2-3; 8 nucleotides align to TRBD1. This CDR3 contains 11 residues. Germline V gene sequence: CDR1 MNHEY, CDR2 SMNVEV (reference sequence). V shed 5 bases, J shed 11 bases, and the junction held 3 bases outside the gene matches. The CDR3, as DNA: TGTGCCAGCAGTACAGGGGGAGGGCAGTATTTT. Protein: CASSTGGGQYF.

This rearrangement joins TRBV6-5 to TRBJ1-6; TRBD1 might be the D (6 bases). V lost 6 bases to trimming and J lost 0 bases, with 12 bases between them. Germline V gene sequence: CDR1 MNHEY, CDR2 SVGAGI. This CDR3 spans 16 amino acids. CDR3 nucleotides: TGTGCCAGCAGCTACGGACAGACCTCCTATAATTCACCCCTCCACTTT. This translates into CASSYGQTSYNSPLHF.

The V and J genes are TRBV10-3 and TRBJ2-5, with 9 bases aligning to TRBD1. Germline loops: CDR1 ENHRY, CDR2 SYGVKD. CDR3 length: 14 residues. Trimming cost V 6 bases and J 1 base; bases outside gene matches: 3. CDR3 region: CAISQGQGQETQYF. The CDR3 DNA reads as TGTGCCATCAGCCAGGGACAGGGCCAAGAGACCCAGTACTTC.

V is TRBV7-9 and J is TRBJ2-3; D possibly corresponds to TRBD2 (5 bases). Germline V gene sequence: CDR1 SEHNR, CDR2 FQNEAQ (reference sequence). V lost 0 bases, J lost 4 bases, and 8 bases lay in between. The CDR3 totals 14 residues. The CDR3, as DNA: TGTGCCAGCAGCTTAGCGGCCGGGGCAGATACGCAGTATTTT. Translated: CASSLAAGADTQYF.

The J gene is TRBJ1-2, the V gene TRBV3-1 (or the pseudogene TRBV3-2); a possible D gene is TRBD1 (5 bases). The CDR3 extends over 16 amino acids. CDR1 LGHDT and CDR2 YNNKEL come from the germline V gene (reference sequence). V dropped 3 bases and J dropped 3 bases, with 17 bases sitting between them. The CDR3 reads CASSHKSGNFHYGYTF. CDR3 DNA: TGTGCCAGCAGCCATAAATCAGGGAACTTTCACTATGGCTACACCTTC.

The rearrangement joins TRBV7-8 to TRBJ2-2; D may be TRBD1 (5 bases). Per the germline V gene, CDR1 is SGHVS and CDR2 is FQNEAQ. The CDR3 loop spans 15 amino acids. V was shortened by 3 bases and J by 1 base, with 9 bases between the two germline ends. This chain's CDR3 is CASSFFTGNTGELFF. The CDR3 region has the DNA TGTGCCAGCAGCTTCTTTACAGGGAACACCGGGGAGCTGTTTTTT. Full variable domain (rest looked up from reference TRBV7-8 and TRBJ2-2): GAGVSQSPRYKVAKRGQDVALRCDPISGHVSLFWYQQALGQGPEFLTYFQNEAQLDKSGLPSDRFFAERPEGSVSTLKIQRTQQEDSAVYLCASSFFTGNTGELFFGEGSRLTVL.

V gene TRBV7-8 combines with J gene TRBJ1-6, with D hard to call. The CDR3 length is 14 residues. Germline-derived CDR1 and CDR2 are SGHVS and FQNEAQ. The ends were cut back, 4 bases at V and 6 bases at J, with 10 bases in the middle. DNA for the CDR3: TGTGCCAGCAGCTGGCCCCCGATTAATTCACCCCTCCACTTT. This sequence encodes CASSWPPINSPLHF. The entire variable domain, with the rest obtained from reference TRBV7-8 and TRBJ1-6, is as follows: GAGVSQSPRYKVAKRGQDVALRCDPISGHVSLFWYQQALGQGPEFLTYFQNEAQLDKSGLPSDRFFAERPEGSVSTLKIQRTQQEDSAVYLCASSWPPINSPLHFGNGTRLTVT.

The chain recombines TRBV4-1 with TRBJ1-1, with TRBD1 identical over 9 bases. Losses at the gene ends were 4 bases for V and 5 bases for J; bases not matched to a gene: 5. Germline assignment: CDR1 MGHRA and CDR2 YSYEKL. This CDR3 spans 14 amino acids. CDR3 protein: CASSRPGTGTEAFF. In DNA form, the CDR3 reads TGCGCCAGCAGCCGTCCGGGGACAGGGACTGAAGCTTTCTTT.

The gene calls are TRBV30 and TRBJ1-6, with 7 bases lining up with TRBD1. The V gene's germline CDR1 is GTSNPN and CDR2 SVGIG (reference sequence). Unmatched junction bases numbered 5, after V lost 6 bases and J lost 6 bases. The CDR3 consists of 13 residues. The CDR3 DNA sequence: TGTGCCTGTACGGGACAGTTTAATTCACCCCTCCACTTT. Amino acids: CACTGQFNSPLHF.

The V gene is TRBV5-4, the J gene TRBJ1-1; the D gene is possibly TRBD1 (6 bases). Germline V gene lookup returns CDR1 SGHNT and CDR2 YYREEE (reference sequence). Trimming stripped 4 bases from V and 1 base from J, with 17 bases between. The CDR3 is 16 residues long. The CDR3, as DNA: TGTGCCAGCAGCCCAACAGACAGGTCCGAGAACACTGAAGCTTTCTTT. Protein: CASSPTDRSENTEAFF.

This sequence joins TRBV19 and TRBJ1-5, with D possibly matching TRBD1 (6 bases). V was trimmed by 7 bases and J by 7 bases, leaving 11 bases between them. This CDR3 is 12 amino acids long. Germline CDR1 LNHDA, CDR2 SQIVND (reference sequence). CDR3 protein: CASKSGAQPQHF. The CDR3 DNA reads as TGTGCCAGTAAGTCAGGGGCGCAGCCCCAGCATTTT.

The rearrangement links TRBV29-1 to TRBJ1-1; possibly TRBD1 for D (6 bases). The CDR3 contains 13 residues. The germline V gene has CDR1 SQVTM and CDR2 ANQGSEA. V was clipped by 4 bases and J by 4 bases, with 13 bases between them. This CDR3 reads CSVVQGLGTEAFF. As DNA, the CDR3 is TGCAGCGTTGTTCAGGGGCTAGGCACTGAAGCTTTCTTT.

V is TRBV3-1 (or the pseudogene TRBV3-2) and J is TRBJ2-1; TRBD2 aligns across 9 bases. The V gene's germline CDR1 is LGHDT and CDR2 YNNKEL (reference sequence). The CDR3 has 15 residues. V shed 4 bases and J 2 bases; nucleotides not matched to a gene: 3. The CDR3 DNA reads TGTGCCAGCAGCCGCGGGGGGGCTACCTACAATGAGCAGTTCTTC. Its translation: CASSRGGATYNEQFF.

V gene TRBV7-6 combines with J gene TRBJ1-3, with D possibly being TRBD1 (6 bases). Germline V gene sequence: CDR1 SGHVS, CDR2 FNYEAQ. The CDR3 runs to 17 residues. Trimming took 5 bases from V and 0 from J, leaving 17 bases between them. Written as DNA, the CDR3 is TGTGCCAGCAGCCTTTTCCCCAGGGGCCCCTCTGGAAACACCATATATTTT. Translation gives CASSLFPRGPSGNTIYF. The full variable domain, its missing parts supplied by reference TRBV7-6 and TRBJ1-3, is GAGVSQSPRYKVTKRGQDVALRCDPISGHVSLYWYRQALGQGPEFLTYFNYEAQQDKSGLPNDRFSAERPEGSISTLTIQRTEQRDSAMYRCASSLFPRGPSGNTIYFGEGSWLTVV.

This chain uses TRBV6-5 with TRBJ1-4, with D possibly TRBD1 on 5 matching bases. The CDR3 is made up of 15 amino acids. V was trimmed by 0 bases and J by 8 bases, leaving 13 bases between them. In germline, CDR1 is MNHEY, CDR2 SVGAGI. This chain's CDR3 is CASSYSSAGREKLFF. CDR3 nucleotides: TGTGCCAGCAGTTACTCGTCAGCAGGGCGGGAAAAACTGTTTTTT.